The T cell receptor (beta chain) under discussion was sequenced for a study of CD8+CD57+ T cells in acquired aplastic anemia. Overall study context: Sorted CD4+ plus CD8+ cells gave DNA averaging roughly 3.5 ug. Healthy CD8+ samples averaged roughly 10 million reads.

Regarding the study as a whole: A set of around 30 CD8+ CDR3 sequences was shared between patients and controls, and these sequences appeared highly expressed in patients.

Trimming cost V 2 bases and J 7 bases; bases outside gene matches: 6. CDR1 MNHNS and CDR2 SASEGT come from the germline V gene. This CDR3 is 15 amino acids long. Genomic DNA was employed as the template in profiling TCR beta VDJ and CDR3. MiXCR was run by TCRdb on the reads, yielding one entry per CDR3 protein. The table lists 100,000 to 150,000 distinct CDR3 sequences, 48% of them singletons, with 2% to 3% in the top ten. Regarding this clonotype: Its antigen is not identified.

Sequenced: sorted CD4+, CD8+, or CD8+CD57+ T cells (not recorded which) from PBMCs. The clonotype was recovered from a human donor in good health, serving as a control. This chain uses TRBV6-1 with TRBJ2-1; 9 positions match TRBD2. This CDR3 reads CASSEMASGVNEQFF. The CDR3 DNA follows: TGTGCCAGCAGTGAAATGGCTAGCGGGGTAAATGAGCAGTTCTTC.